This is a list of T cell receptor beta chains from one sample in a study of chemoradiotherapy in HPV16-positive cancers. Using immunoSEQ multiplex PCR, the repertoire was profiled, and TCRdb retains in-frame clones only, with some absent. This sample has 13,000 to 15,000 clones; about 91% occur once, and the top ten carry about 4%. Sample: blood, taken from a patient who underwent chemoradiotherapy. The receptors were sampled from a human donor with HPV-associated anogenital cancer. CDR3s include the opening cysteine and the closing phenylalanine or tryptophan. Fields, in order: CDR3 length, J gene, V gene, CDR3 protein.

17	TRBJ1-6	TRBV19	CASSIAPALSYNSPLHF
15	TRBJ1-3	TRBV28	CASRPGDPPGNTIYF
15	TRBJ2-7	TRBV28	CASSPGTGNRYEQYF
13	TRBJ2-2	TRBV5-1	CASSLDQAGELFF
12	TRBJ1-4	TRBV28	CASGQGNEKLFF
14	TRBJ1-1	TRBV21-1	CASSKARENTEAFF
15	TRBJ2-5	TRBV6-1	CASNTLAGKAETQYF
15	TRBJ2-5	TRBV19	CASSIEAGSQETQYF
14	TRBJ2-7	TRBV5-1	CASSLFGSSYEQYF
14	TRBJ2-5	TRBV2	CASSAGRGRETQYF
15	TRBJ2-6	TRBV6-5	CASSLGVVGANVLTF
16	TRBJ2-4	TRBV6-6	CASSYPTGEAKNIQYF
14	TRBJ1-5	TRBV9	CASSVGGNYQPQHF
15	TRBJ1-5	TRBV5-1	CASSFQPDSNQPQHF
15	TRBJ2-1	TRBV6-4	CASSITSGGAEEQFF
12	TRBJ2-3	TRBV5-1	CASSLTTDTQYF
15	TRBJ2-1	TRBV2	CASSTIGSSYNEQFF
15	TRBJ1-5	TRBV28	CASSLRQGSNQPQHF
15	TRBJ2-2	TRBV2	CASSDYAANTGELFF
15	TRBJ2-1	TRBV5-5	CASSLTNRGVNEQFF
16	TRBJ2-7	TRBV6-5	CASSYSGPTSTYEQYF
12	TRBJ1-1	TRBV5-5	CASIGWGTEAFF
13	TRBJ1-1	TRBV7-2	CASSLLGQLEAFF
14	TRBJ1-1	TRBV6-4	CASSPAPGNTEAFF
13	TRBJ2-3	TRBV9	CASSVGRTDTQYF
15	TRBJ2-3	TRBV27	CASSSVAGGVDTQYF
11	TRBJ2-7	TRBV2	CASVEGREQYF
16	TRBJ1-5	TRBV10-2	CASTPTGELSNQPQHF
14	TRBJ1-4	TRBV6-5	CASSYAQSYGKLFF
15	TRBJ2-1	TRBV19	CASSSRGYAYNEQFF
14	TRBJ1-3	TRBV28	CASTRQLSGNTIYF
14	TRBJ1-2	TRBV6-6	CASRNLRDSYGYTF
15	TRBJ1-6	TRBV7-9	CASSLVGTGNSPLHF
16	TRBJ1-5	TRBV19	CASSTGDRGFNQPQHF
13	TRBJ2-1	TRBV14	CASSQERQHKQFF
12	TRBJ1-2	TRBV9	CASSVEGVGYTF
14	TRBJ2-1	TRBV6-4	CASSDGLAGGEQFF
15	TRBJ2-7	TRBV6-5	CASGSRGGASYEQYF
12	TRBJ1-5	TRBV2	CASDREGQPQHF